Listed here are 18 T cell receptor beta chains from one sample, sequenced in a study of OX40 agonist ivuxolimab in advanced cancers. Measured with immunoSEQ multiplex PCR; TCRdb has only the in-frame clones, and not every one. The sample has some 27,000 clones, around nine tenths seen once. The sequencing used CD4+ or CD8+ T cells sorted from blood, collected in a trial of the OX40 agonist ivuxolimab. These receptors originate from an adult with an advanced solid tumor such as melanoma, head and neck, liver or kidney cancer.

The chain combines TRBV28 with TRBJ2-7, with D possibly being TRBD2 (6 bases). Trimming shortened V by 2 bases and J by 1 base, and 15 bases separated the two germline ends. The germline V gene encodes CDR1 MDHEN and CDR2 SYDVKM. This CDR3 comprises 16 residues. Here the CDR3 reads CASSLSYGSGSYEQYF. Written as DNA, the CDR3 is TGTGCCAGCAGTTTAAGTTACGGGAGCGGGTCCTACGAGCAGTACTTC.

This chain uses TRBV2 with TRBJ1-5, with D possibly TRBD1 on 6 matching bases. V was cut by 6 bases and J by 0 bases, with 12 bases left in between. Per the germline V gene, CDR1 is SNHLY and CDR2 is FYNNEI. The CDR3 has 15 residues. The CDR3 nucleotides are TGTGCCAGCAGACGGACAGCCGATAGCAATCAGCCCCAGCATTTT. Translated: CASRRTADSNQPQHF.

This clone was counted a single time. The chain combines TRBV4-3 with TRBJ2-2; TRBD2 matches at 9 bases. The germline CDR1 and CDR2 sequences are LGHNA and YSLEER. This CDR3 is 17 amino acids long. V shed 1 base, J shed 1 base, and the junction held 4 bases outside the gene matches. Written as DNA, the CDR3 is TGCGCCAGCAGCCAAGCGCTACTAGCGGGGAACACCGGGGAGCTGTTTTTT. Translation gives CASSQALLAGNTGELFF.

J is TRBJ2-1 and V is TRBV2; the D call may be TRBD1 or TRBD2 (5 bases each). Germline CDR1 reads SNHLY; CDR2 reads FYNNEI. The CDR3 loop spans 15 amino acids. The V end was cut by 4 bases, the J end by 0 bases, with 10 bases between. This chain's CDR3 is CASSGWGSSYNEQFF. The DNA of the CDR3 is TGTGCCAGCAGTGGGTGGGGGAGCTCCTACAATGAGCAGTTCTTC.

The chain employs TRBV6-6 and TRBJ1-1, with D unclear. The CDR3 spans 11 residues. The V end was cut by 8 bases, the J end by 1 base, with 5 bases between. Germline CDR1 and CDR2: MNHNY and SVGAGI (reference sequence). Written as DNA, the CDR3 is TGTGCCAGCGGAAAGAACACTGAAGCTTTCTTT. Translated: CASGKNTEAFF.

This chain links TRBV11-2 with TRBJ2-1; D not certain. V lost 5 bases, J lost 0 bases, and 8 bases lay in between. The length of the CDR3 is 14 residues. Germline assignment: CDR1 SGHAT and CDR2 FQNNGV. This CDR3 reads CASSAPSSYNEQFF. CDR3 sequence (DNA): TGTGCCAGCAGCGCCCCCAGCTCCTACAATGAGCAGTTCTTC.

This clone has only one observation. The CDR3 DNA sequence: TGTGCCAGCTCACCAGGGCTAGCGGGAGACACCGGGGAGCTGTTTTTT. Translating it yields CASSPGLAGDTGELFF. V and J are TRBV18 and TRBJ2-2, with 10 positions matching TRBD2. With V trimmed by 2 bases and J by 3 bases, 3 bases remained unmatched. Germline CDR1 is KGHSH and CDR2 is LQKENI. The CDR3 consists of 16 residues.

The CDR3 spells CASSSLTLGAEAFF. Written as DNA, the CDR3 is TGCGCCAGCAGCTCCTTGACCCTGGGGGCTGAAGCTTTCTTT. The chain uses TRBV5-1 and TRBJ1-1, with TRBD1 as a possible D gene (5 bases). The germline V gene has CDR1 SGHRS and CDR2 YFSETQ. This CDR3 is built from 14 residues. The V gene lost 3 bases and the J gene lost 6 bases, with 15 bases spanning the gap.

The chain combines TRBV4-2 with TRBJ2-1; 8 nucleotides line up with TRBD2. The CDR3 length is 14 residues. In germline, CDR1 is LGHNA, CDR2 YNFKEQ. V dropped 1 base and J dropped 11; count of bases not matched to a gene: 7. The CDR3 sequence is CASSQVSSGEQQFF. The CDR3 coding sequence is TGTGCCAGCAGCCAAGTTAGTAGCGGGGAGCAGCAGTTCTTC.

J is TRBJ2-7 and V is TRBV7-2; 10 nucleotides align to TRBD2. Germline CDR1 reads SGHTA; CDR2 reads FQGNSA. This CDR3 contains 16 residues. J gave up 3 bases and V 2 bases, and 7 bases lay outside the gene matches. The CDR3 is CASSLLLAGMGYEQYF. The CDR3 DNA reads TGTGCCAGCAGCTTACTACTAGCGGGAATGGGCTACGAGCAGTACTTC.

The chain couples TRBV14 to TRBJ2-3; TRBD2 might be the D (5 bases). From germline, CDR1 is SGHDN and CDR2 FVKESK. V shed 1 base and J shed 0 bases, with 8 bases lying between them. There are 15 residues in the CDR3. The CDR3 DNA follows: TGTGCCAGCAGCCAAGGGAGGACTAGCACAGATACGCAGTATTTT. Protein sequence: CASSQGRTSTDTQYF.

The chain couples TRBV6-5 to TRBJ1-5; D call uncertain. Deletions cut 5 bases from V and 3 bases from J, with 8 bases between. CDR3 size: 13 residues. CDR1 and CDR2 from the germline V gene are MNHEY and SVGAGI. This CDR3 reads CASSNGNNQPQHF. The CDR3 DNA reads as TGTGCCAGCAGTAACGGGAACAATCAGCCCCAGCATTTT.

The chain has TRBV27 and TRBJ2-3; D is ambiguous. The germline V gene encodes CDR1 MNHEY and CDR2 SMNVEV (reference sequence). Trimming shortened V by 1 base and J by 4 bases, and 12 bases separated the two germline ends. There are 15 residues in the CDR3. In nucleotides, the CDR3 is TGTGCCAGCAGTTTATTGGGCAGCCACTCAGATACGCAGTATTTT. Translation: CASSLLGSHSDTQYF.

This chain uses TRBV9 with TRBJ2-7, with D possibly being TRBD1 (5 bases). Per the germline V gene, CDR1 is SGDLS and CDR2 is YYNGEE. The CDR3 is 14 amino acids. The V end lost 4 bases, the J end lost 3 bases, and 14 bases lay between the germline ends. The CDR3 loop reads CASSRGTGNYEQYF. The CDR3 nucleotides read TGTGCCAGCAGCAGAGGTACAGGAAACTACGAGCAGTACTTC.

This chain uses TRBV5-4 with TRBJ2-1; 13 bases agree with TRBD2. Germline V gives CDR1 SGHNT, CDR2 YYREEE (reference sequence). Trimming took 5 bases from V and 6 from J; bases not matched to a gene: 11. The CDR3 has 17 amino acids. The CDR3 sequence: CASSQGLAGIGPNEQFF. For the CDR3, the DNA is TGTGCCAGCAGTCAGGGACTAGCGGGAATCGGACCCAATGAGCAGTTCTTC. Supplemented by reference TRBV5-4 and TRBJ2-1, the full variable domain reads ETGVTQSPTHLIKTRGQQVTLRCSSQSGHNTVSWYQQALGQGPQFIFQYYREEENGRGNFPPRFSGLQFPNYSSELNVNALELDDSALYLCASSQGLAGIGPNEQFFGPGTRLTVL.

This chain uses TRBV19 with TRBJ2-7; the D is unclear. Germline CDR1 is LNHDA and CDR2 is SQIVND (reference sequence). The CDR3 is 15 amino acids. Deletions cut 5 bases from V and 1 base from J, with 15 bases between. CDR3 sequence reads: CASSPGLGLSYEQYF. In nucleotides, the CDR3 is TGTGCCAGTAGTCCCGGTTTAGGCCTTTCCTACGAGCAGTACTTC.

The chain links TRBV30 to TRBJ2-5, with 7 bases lining up with TRBD2. V dropped 2 bases and J dropped 2; count of bases not matched to a gene: 14. Germline V lookup: CDR1 GTSNPN, CDR2 SVGIG (reference sequence). The CDR3 length is 17 residues. CDR3 sequence reads: CAWSPPRGGFGQETQYF. The CDR3 DNA follows: TGTGCCTGGAGTCCTCCCCGCGGGGGTTTCGGTCAAGAGACCCAGTACTTC.

The gene calls are TRBV29-1 and TRBJ2-2; D uncertain. This CDR3 is built from 12 residues. Trimming shortened V by 5 bases and J by 1 base, and 5 bases separated the two germline ends. Per germline, CDR1 SQVTM and CDR2 ANQGSEA. The CDR3 sequence is CSVQRNTGELFF. The DNA of the CDR3 is TGCAGCGTTCAACGGAACACCGGGGAGCTGTTTTTT.